One sample yielded the 20 T cell receptor beta chains listed below, sequenced in a study of cytomegalovirus exposure and HLA in healthy donors. The PCR had 60 Vbeta and 13 Jbeta primers. Assay: immunoSEQ multiplex PCR; the TCRdb copy retains only in-frame clones and omits some. The sample shows 250,000 to 350,000 clones, just over 85% of them seen only once. What was sequenced was PBMCs. These receptors all stem from a man aged 35 to 55 in good health and CMV-seropositive.

V gene TRBV7-9 combines with J gene TRBJ2-7; 11 bases fit TRBD2. Looked up from germline, CDR1 is SEHNR and CDR2 is FQNEAQ (reference sequence). V shed 5 bases and J 4 bases; nucleotides not matched to a gene: 16. The CDR3 covers 18 residues. The CDR3 region has the DNA TGTGCCAGCAGCCACCCGACTAGCGGGACCAGTTACCGTTACGAGCAGTACTTC. Encoded protein: CASSHPTSGTSYRYEQYF. The variable domain in full, completed from reference TRBV7-9 and TRBJ2-7, reads DTGVSQNPRHKITKRGQNVTFRCDPISEHNRLYWYRQTLGQGPEFLTYFQNEAQLEKSRLLSDRFSAERPKGSFSTLEIQRTEQGDSAMYLCASSHPTSGTSYRYEQYFGPGTRLTVT.

The chain employs TRBV28 and TRBJ2-1, with a tentative D call TRBD1 (5 bases). Germline V gene sequence: CDR1 MDHEN, CDR2 SYDVKM. The CDR3 consists of 15 residues. Trimming shortened V by 6 bases and J by 6 bases, and 18 bases separated the two germline ends. The CDR3 region has the DNA TGTGCCAGCAGGAAACAGGAGATTCTTTTCAATGAGCAGTTCTTC. Its translation is CASRKQEILFNEQFF.

The chain employs TRBV18 and TRBJ1-1; unclear D gene. Germline V gives CDR1 KGHSH, CDR2 LQKENI. CDR3 size: 13 residues. V was pared by 3 bases and J by 3 bases, with 8 bases between. This CDR3 is CASSPDGDTEAFF. CDR3 DNA: TGTGCCAGCTCACCGGACGGGGACACTGAAGCTTTCTTT.

The J gene is TRBJ1-2, the V gene TRBV9; D perhaps matches TRBD1 (6 bases). The germline CDR1 and CDR2 sequences are SGDLS and YYNGEE. With 4 bases removed from V and 0 bases from J, the gap between germline ends came to 19 bases. The CDR3 covers 17 residues. The chain's CDR3 is CASSPTTGIFSNYGYTF. In DNA form, the CDR3 reads TGTGCCAGCAGCCCGACGACAGGAATATTTTCTAACTATGGCTACACCTTC.

On this clone itself: This specimen includes other DNA sequences encoding the same CDR3. The rearrangement uses TRBV6-1 and TRBJ2-7, with 10 positions matching TRBD1. The CDR3 consists of 14 residues. V gave up 5 bases and J gave up 4 bases; unmatched junction bases: 5. Germline-derived CDR1 and CDR2 are MNHNS and SASEGT. CDR3 loop: CASSRQGASYEQYF. In DNA form, the CDR3 reads TGTGCCAGCAGTCGACAGGGGGCTAGTTACGAGCAGTACTTC.

The chain employs TRBV5-6 and TRBJ1-2; D ambiguous. The germline V and J ends were trimmed by 1 base and 4 bases, with 14 bases remaining between them. Germline loops: CDR1 SGHDT, CDR2 YYEEEE. The length of the CDR3 is 15 residues. CDR3 bases: TGTGCCAGCAGCTTGTACGGGATTGGAAGCTATGGCTACACCTTC. It is translated as CASSLYGIGSYGYTF.

This rearrangement joins TRBV5-5 to TRBJ1-2; D remains unclear. This CDR3 has 13 residues. V lost 3 bases and J lost 4, with 10 bases in between. In germline, CDR1 is SGHKS, CDR2 YYEKEE (reference sequence). The CDR3 bases are TGTGCCAGCAGCTCCCACCGGGGCTATGGCTACACCTTC. This gives the protein CASSSHRGYGYTF.

The chain has TRBV6-1 and TRBJ1-1; 9 bases align to TRBD1. Germline assignment: CDR1 MNHNS and CDR2 SASEGT. V was pared by 3 bases and J by 4 bases, with 6 bases of the junction left unmatched. This CDR3 has 15 residues. The CDR3 region has the DNA TGTGCCAGCAGTGACGAGACAGGGGGTGGCACTGAAGCTTTCTTT. Translating it yields CASSDETGGGTEAFF.

A few counts support this clone. The V gene is TRBV2, the J gene TRBJ1-5; no firm D call. Germline CDR1 reads SNHLY; CDR2 reads FYNNEI. CDR3 size: 12 residues. Trimming took off 3 bases at V and 4 bases at J, with 4 bases between the two ends. CDR3 residues: CASSDENQPQHF. The CDR3 coding sequence is TGTGCCAGCAGTGACGAGAATCAGCCCCAGCATTTT.

This rearrangement joins TRBV7-9 to TRBJ2-7; TRBD1 might be the D (5 bases). Germline CDR1 is SEHNR and CDR2 is FQNEAQ (reference sequence). This CDR3 has 14 amino acids. Trimming stripped 3 bases from V and 2 bases from J, with 11 bases between. The CDR3 is CASSFLADTYEQYF. CDR3 nucleotides: TGTGCCAGCAGCTTTCTGGCGGACACCTACGAGCAGTACTTC.

J is TRBJ1-4 and V is TRBV5-1, with a possible D match to TRBD1 (5 bases). V lost 4 bases and J 5 bases, leaving 15 bases between the germline ends. Germline assignment: CDR1 SGHRS and CDR2 YFSETQ. This CDR3 region has 15 residues. The CDR3 is CASSLNGAKNEKLFF. The CDR3 DNA follows: TGCGCCAGCAGCCTGAATGGGGCGAAAAATGAAAAACTGTTTTTT.

This clone has only a few counts. The chain uses TRBV5-4 and TRBJ2-2, with a weak D call TRBD1 (6 bases). Trimming shortened V by 4 bases and J by 6 bases, and 19 bases separated the two germline ends. The CDR3 length is 16 residues. Germline values: CDR1 SGHNT, CDR2 YYREEE (reference sequence). For the CDR3, the DNA is TGTGCCAGCAGCCCCGGGGTGGGGGCGAAGGCCGGGGAGCTGTTTTTT. This gives the protein CASSPGVGAKAGELFF.

This clone was detected only a few times. The V gene is TRBV2, the J gene TRBJ1-1; 11 bases agree with TRBD1. Germline CDR1 and CDR2: SNHLY and FYNNEI. The CDR3 totals 14 residues. After removal of 7 bases from V and 11 bases from J, the junction contained 12 bases not matched to a gene. The CDR3 here is CASKRDRGEMAAFF. CDR3 bases: TGTGCCAGCAAAAGGGACAGGGGGGAAATGGCGGCTTTCTTT.

The chain carries TRBV7-6 and TRBJ2-1; 10 bases map to TRBD2. The V segment lost 2 bases and the J segment 0 bases; nucleotides outside the gene matches: 4. Germline V lookup: CDR1 SGHVS, CDR2 FNYEAQ. This CDR3 comprises 17 residues. The DNA of the CDR3 is TGTGCCAGCAGCTTATGGGCTAGCGGGAGCTCCTACAATGAGCAGTTCTTC. This sequence encodes CASSLWASGSSYNEQFF.

The J gene is TRBJ2-3, the V gene TRBV7-2; D not resolved. The V end was cut by 2 bases, the J end by 3 bases, with 3 bases between. The V gene's germline CDR1 is SGHTA and CDR2 FQGNSA. CDR3 length: 12 residues. CDR3 protein: CASSLSTDTQYF. DNA for the CDR3: TGTGCCAGCAGCTTATCAACAGATACGCAGTATTTT.

The chain links TRBV5-8 to TRBJ2-5, with 15 bases that match TRBD2. Germline V lookup: CDR1 SGHTS, CDR2 YDEGEE. This CDR3 region has 15 residues. V gave up 4 bases and J gave up 8 bases; unmatched junction bases: 6. CDR3 sequence: CASSGGLAGGSTQYF. In nucleotides, the CDR3 is TGTGCCAGCAGCGGGGGACTAGCGGGGGGATCTACCCAGTACTTC.

The V and J genes are TRBV5-4 and TRBJ2-7; 8 positions match TRBD2. Germline V lookup: CDR1 SGHNT, CDR2 YYREEE (reference sequence). The CDR3 consists of 15 residues. V lost 5 bases and J lost 0; bases outside the gene matches: 7. This CDR3 is CASSPKSGSSYEQYF. The DNA for the CDR3 is TGTGCCAGCAGTCCGAAGAGCGGGAGCTCCTACGAGCAGTACTTC.

The chain carries TRBV27 and TRBJ2-7, with a possible D match to TRBD1 (8 bases). This CDR3 has 14 residues. Germline CDR1 is MNHEY and CDR2 is SMNVEV (reference sequence). Trimming took 3 bases from V and 2 from J, leaving 11 bases between them. The CDR3 DNA reads as TGTGCCAGCAGTTTTACAGGGGGGGCCTACGAGCAGTACTTC. Protein: CASSFTGGAYEQYF.

The gene calls are TRBV5-6 and TRBJ2-1; TRBD1 might be the D (6 bases). This CDR3 comprises 15 residues. Trimming cost V 3 bases and J 0 bases, with 10 bases left between them. Germline CDR1 and CDR2: SGHDT and YYEEEE. The CDR3 region is CASSYGTHSYNEQFF. The CDR3 DNA reads as TGTGCCAGCAGCTACGGGACACACTCCTACAATGAGCAGTTCTTC.

The V call is TRBV5-1, the J call TRBJ2-7, with a weak D call TRBD2 (6 bases). Germline assignment: CDR1 SGHRS and CDR2 YFSETQ. The V and J ends lost 4 bases and 3 bases respectively, with 20 bases between them. The CDR3 has 16 amino acids. CDR3 nucleotide sequence: TGCGCCAGCAGCGAGGGGACTGGACGGGAAGACTACGAGCAGTACTTC. Its protein is CASSEGTGREDYEQYF.